Here is one T cell receptor beta chain with its context. This entry is derived from a study of blood T cell repertoires in COVID-19. On the study more broadly: From the United States, Italy and Spain came samples of acute and convalescent COVID-19. The analysed material was cDNA or gDNA that came from T cells, B-cell-depleted T cells, or PBMCs.

Original data processing: Using reference gene primer amplification, nucleated cell counts were estimated. The assay was immunoSEQ multiplex PCR, and TCRdb's table has in-frame clones only and misses some. From that table come the V and J calls and clone size; the DNA was used to work out D and trimming. This table holds 35,000 to 50,000 clones, 69% found once. CDR3 length equals 13 residues. CDR1 is SGHNT, CDR2 YENEEA, per germline. The V end lost 0 bases, the J end lost 3 bases, and 6 bases lay between the germline ends. The J gene is TRBJ2-7, the V gene TRBV11-3; no firm D call. This sequence originates from an older man with acute or convalescent COVID-19. The sequenced sample was peripheral blood. The CDR3 nucleotides are TGTGCCAGCAGCTTAGAACAGAACTACGAGCAGTACTTC. The encoded protein is CASSLEQNYEQYF.